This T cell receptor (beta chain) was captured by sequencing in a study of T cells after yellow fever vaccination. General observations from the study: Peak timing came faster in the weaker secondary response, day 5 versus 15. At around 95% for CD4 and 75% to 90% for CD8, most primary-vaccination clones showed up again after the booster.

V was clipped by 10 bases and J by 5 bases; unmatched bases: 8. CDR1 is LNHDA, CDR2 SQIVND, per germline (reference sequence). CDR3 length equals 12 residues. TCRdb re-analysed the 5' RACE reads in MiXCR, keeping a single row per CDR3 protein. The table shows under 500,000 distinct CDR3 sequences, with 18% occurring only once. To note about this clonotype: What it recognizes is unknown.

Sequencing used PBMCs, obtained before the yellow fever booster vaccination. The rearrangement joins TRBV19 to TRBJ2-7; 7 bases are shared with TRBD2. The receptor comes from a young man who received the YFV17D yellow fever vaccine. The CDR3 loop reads CATREGSDEQYF. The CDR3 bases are TGTGCCACCAGGGAGGGGTCGGACGAGCAGTACTTC.